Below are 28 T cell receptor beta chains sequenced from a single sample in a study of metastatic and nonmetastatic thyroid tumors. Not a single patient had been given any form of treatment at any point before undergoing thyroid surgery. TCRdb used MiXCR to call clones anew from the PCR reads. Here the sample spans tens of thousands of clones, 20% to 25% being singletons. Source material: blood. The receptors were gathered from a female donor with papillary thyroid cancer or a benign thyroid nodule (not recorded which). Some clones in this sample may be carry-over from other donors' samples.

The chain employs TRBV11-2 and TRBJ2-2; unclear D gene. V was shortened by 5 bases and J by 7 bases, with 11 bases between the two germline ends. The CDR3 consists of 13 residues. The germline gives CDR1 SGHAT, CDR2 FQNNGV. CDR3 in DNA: TGTGCCAGCAGCCCAGGCCGAATCGGGGAGCTGTTTTTT. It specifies CASSPGRIGELFF.

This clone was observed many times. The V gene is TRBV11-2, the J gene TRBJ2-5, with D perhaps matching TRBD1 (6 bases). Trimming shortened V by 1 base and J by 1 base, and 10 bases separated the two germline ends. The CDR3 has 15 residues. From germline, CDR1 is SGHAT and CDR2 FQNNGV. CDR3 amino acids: CASSLARTAQETQYF. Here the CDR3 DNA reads TGTGCCAGCAGCTTAGCTAGGACAGCCCAAGAGACCCAGTACTTC. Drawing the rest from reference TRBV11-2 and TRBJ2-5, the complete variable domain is EAGVAQSPRYKIIEKRQSVAFWCNPISGHATLYWYQQILGQGPKLLIQFQNNGVVDDSQLPKDRFSAERLKGVDSTLKIQPAKLEDSAVYLCASSLARTAQETQYFGPGTRLLVL.

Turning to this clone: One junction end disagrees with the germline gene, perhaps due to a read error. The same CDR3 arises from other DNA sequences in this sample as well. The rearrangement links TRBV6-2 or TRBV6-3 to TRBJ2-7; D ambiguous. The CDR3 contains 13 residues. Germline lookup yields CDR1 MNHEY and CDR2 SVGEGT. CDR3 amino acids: CASSPLLRGEQYF. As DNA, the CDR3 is TGTGCAAGCAGTCCACTGCTACGAGGCGAGCAGTACTTC.

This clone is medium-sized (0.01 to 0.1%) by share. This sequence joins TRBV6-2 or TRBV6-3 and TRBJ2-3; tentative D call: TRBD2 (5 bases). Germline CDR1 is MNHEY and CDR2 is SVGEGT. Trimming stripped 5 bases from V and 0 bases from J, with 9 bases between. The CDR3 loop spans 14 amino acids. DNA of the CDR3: TGTGCCAGCAGTCCCCGGGATAGCACAGATACGCAGTATTTT. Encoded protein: CASSPRDSTDTQYF.

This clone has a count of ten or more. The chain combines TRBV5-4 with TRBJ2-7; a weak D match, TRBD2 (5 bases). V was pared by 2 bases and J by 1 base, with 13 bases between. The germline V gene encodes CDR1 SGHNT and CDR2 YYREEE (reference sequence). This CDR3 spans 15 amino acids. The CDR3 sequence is CASSFGGLGSYEQYF. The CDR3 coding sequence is TGTGCCAGCAGCTTCGGCGGGTTAGGATCCTACGAGCAGTACTTC.

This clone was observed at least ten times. The CDR3 loop reads CSATTLAGGFYNEQFF. The CDR3 DNA sequence: TGCAGTGCTACCACTCTAGCGGGGGGATTTTACAATGAGCAGTTCTTC. The rearrangement uses TRBV20-1 and TRBJ2-1; 11 bases fit TRBD2. CDR1 and CDR2 from the germline V gene are DFQATT and SNEGSKA (reference sequence). V shed 4 bases and J 4 bases; nucleotides not matched to a gene: 9. This CDR3 is 16 amino acids long.

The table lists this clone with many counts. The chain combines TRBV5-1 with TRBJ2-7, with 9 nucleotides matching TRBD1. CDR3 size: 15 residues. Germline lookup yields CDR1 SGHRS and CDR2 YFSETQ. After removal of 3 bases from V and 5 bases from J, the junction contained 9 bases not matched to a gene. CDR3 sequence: CASSSEGQGFHEQYF. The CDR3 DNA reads TGCGCCAGCAGCTCCGAAGGACAGGGGTTCCACGAGCAGTACTTC.

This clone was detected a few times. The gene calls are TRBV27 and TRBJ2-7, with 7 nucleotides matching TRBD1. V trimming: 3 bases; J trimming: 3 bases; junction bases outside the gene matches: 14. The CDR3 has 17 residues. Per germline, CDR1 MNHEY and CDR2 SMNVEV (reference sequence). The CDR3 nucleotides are TGTGCCAGCAGTTTCTCCCAGACAGGGCGCATACACTACGAGCAGTACTTC. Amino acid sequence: CASSFSQTGRIHYEQYF.

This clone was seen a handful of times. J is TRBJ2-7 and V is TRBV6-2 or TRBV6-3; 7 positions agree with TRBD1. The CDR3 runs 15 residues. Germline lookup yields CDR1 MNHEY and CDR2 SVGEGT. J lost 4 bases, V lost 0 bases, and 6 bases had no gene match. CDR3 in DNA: TGTGCCAGCAGTTACTCCTGGGACAGCAGTTACGAGCAGTACTTC. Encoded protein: CASSYSWDSSYEQYF.

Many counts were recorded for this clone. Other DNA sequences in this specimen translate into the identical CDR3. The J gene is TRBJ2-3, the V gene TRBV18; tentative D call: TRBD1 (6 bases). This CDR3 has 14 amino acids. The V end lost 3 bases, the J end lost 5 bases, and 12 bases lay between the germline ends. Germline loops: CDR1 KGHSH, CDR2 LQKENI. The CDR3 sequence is CASSPTGGGDTQYF. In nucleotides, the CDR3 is TGTGCCAGCTCACCGACAGGCGGCGGAGATACGCAGTATTTT.

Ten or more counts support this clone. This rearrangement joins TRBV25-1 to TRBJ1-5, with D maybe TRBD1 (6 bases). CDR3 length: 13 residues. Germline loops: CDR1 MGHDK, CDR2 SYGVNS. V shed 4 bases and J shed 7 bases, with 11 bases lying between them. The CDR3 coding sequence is TGTGCCAGCAGTGGAGGGGGAGCCCAGCCCCAGCATTTT. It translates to CASSGGGAQPQHF.

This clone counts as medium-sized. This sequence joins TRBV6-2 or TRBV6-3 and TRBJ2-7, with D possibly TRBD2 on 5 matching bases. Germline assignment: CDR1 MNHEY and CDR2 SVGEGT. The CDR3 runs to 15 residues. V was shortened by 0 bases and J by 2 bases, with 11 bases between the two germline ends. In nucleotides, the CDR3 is TGTGCCAGCAGTTACTCGAGGGTAGAGACCTACGAGCAGTACTTC. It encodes CASSYSRVETYEQYF.

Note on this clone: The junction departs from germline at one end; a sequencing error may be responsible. CDR3 loop: CDSSSRLAAYEQYF. The CDR3 DNA follows: TGTGACAGCAGTTCCCGTCTAGCGGCTTACGAGCAGTACTTC. The rearrangement links TRBV28 to TRBJ2-7, with 7 bases aligning to TRBD2. The germline V gene has CDR1 MDHEN and CDR2 SYDVKM. The CDR3 is made up of 14 amino acids.

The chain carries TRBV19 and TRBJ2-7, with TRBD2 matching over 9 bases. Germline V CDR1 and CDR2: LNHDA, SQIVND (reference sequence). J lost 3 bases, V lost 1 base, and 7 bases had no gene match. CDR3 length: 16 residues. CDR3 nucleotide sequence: TGTGCCAGTAGTATAGCCGCTAGCGGGGTTTACTACGAGCAGTACTTC. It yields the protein CASSIAASGVYYEQYF.

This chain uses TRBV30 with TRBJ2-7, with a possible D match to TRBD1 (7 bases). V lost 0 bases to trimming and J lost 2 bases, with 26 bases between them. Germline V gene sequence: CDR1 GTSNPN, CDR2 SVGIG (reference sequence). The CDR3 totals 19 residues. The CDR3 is CAWSVSAGQSRSLAYEQYF. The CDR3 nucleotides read TGTGCCTGGAGTGTAAGTGCGGGACAGAGCAGATCTCTTGCCTACGAGCAGTACTTC. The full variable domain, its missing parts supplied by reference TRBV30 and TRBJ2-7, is SQTIHQWPATLVQPVGSPLSLECTVEGTSNPNLYWYRQAAGRGLQLLFYSVGIGQISSEVPQNLSASRPQDRQFILSSKKLLLSDSGFYLCAWSVSAGQSRSLAYEQYFGPGTRLTVT.

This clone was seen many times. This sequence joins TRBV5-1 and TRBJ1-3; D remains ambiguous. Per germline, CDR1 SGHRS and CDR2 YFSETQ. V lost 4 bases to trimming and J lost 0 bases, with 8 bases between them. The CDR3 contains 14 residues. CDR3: CASSGASSGNTIYF. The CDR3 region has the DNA TGCGCCAGCAGCGGCGCCAGCTCTGGAAACACCATATATTTT. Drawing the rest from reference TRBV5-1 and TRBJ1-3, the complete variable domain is KAGVTQTPRYLIKTRGQQVTLSCSPISGHRSVSWYQQTPGQGLQFLFEYFSETQRNKGNFPGRFSGRQFSNSRSEMNVSTLELGDSALYLCASSGASSGNTIYFGEGSWLTVV.

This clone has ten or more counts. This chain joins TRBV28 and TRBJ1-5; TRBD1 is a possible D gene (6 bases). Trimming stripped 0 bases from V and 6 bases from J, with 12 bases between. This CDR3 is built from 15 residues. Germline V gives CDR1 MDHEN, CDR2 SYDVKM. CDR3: CASSLWKTGSQPQHF. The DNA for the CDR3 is TGTGCCAGCAGTTTATGGAAGACAGGCAGTCAGCCCCAGCATTTT. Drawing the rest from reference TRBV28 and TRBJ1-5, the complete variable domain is DVKVTQSSRYLVKRTGEKVFLECVQDMDHENMFWYRQDPGLGLRLIYFSYDVKMKEKGDIPEGYSVSREKKERFSLILESASTNQTSMYLCASSLWKTGSQPQHFGDGTRLSIL.

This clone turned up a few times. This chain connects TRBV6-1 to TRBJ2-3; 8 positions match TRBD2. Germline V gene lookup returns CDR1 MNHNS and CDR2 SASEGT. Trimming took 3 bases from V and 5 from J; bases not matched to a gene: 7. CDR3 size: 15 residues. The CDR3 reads CASSETSANGDTQYF. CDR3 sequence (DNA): TGTGCCAGCAGTGAGACTAGCGCGAACGGAGATACGCAGTATTTT.

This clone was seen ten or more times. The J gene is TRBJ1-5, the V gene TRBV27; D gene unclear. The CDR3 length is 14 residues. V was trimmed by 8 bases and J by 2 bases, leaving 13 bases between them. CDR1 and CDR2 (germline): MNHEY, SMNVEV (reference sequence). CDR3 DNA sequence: TGTGCCAGCGGAAGAATCCCGGGCAATCAGCCCCAGCATTTT. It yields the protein CASGRIPGNQPQHF.

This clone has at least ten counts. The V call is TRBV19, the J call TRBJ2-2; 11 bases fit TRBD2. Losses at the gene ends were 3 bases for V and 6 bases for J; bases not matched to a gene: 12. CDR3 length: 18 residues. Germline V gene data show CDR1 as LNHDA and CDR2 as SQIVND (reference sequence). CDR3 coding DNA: TGTGCCAGTAGTATCCCCTTTTTGACTAGCGGGACCTCCGGGGAGCTGTTTTTT. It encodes CASSIPFLTSGTSGELFF.

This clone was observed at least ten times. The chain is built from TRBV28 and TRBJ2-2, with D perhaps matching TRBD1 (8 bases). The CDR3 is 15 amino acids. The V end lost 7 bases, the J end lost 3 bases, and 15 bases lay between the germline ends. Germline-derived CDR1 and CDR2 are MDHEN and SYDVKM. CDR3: CASTTGGGYTGELFF. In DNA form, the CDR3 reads TGTGCCAGCACCACAGGGGGGGGATACACCGGGGAGCTGTTTTTT.

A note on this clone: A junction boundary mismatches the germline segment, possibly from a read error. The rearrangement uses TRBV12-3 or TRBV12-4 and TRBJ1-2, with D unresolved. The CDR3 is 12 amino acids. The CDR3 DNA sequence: TGTGCCAGCAGGGCCCCTAACTATGGCTACAGCTTC. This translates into CASRAPNYGYSF.

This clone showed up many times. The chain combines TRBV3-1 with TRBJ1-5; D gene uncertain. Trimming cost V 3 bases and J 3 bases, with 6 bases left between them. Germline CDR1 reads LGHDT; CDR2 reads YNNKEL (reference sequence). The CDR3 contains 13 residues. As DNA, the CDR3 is TGTGCCAGCAGCCAGGGGTCCAATCAGCCCCAGCATTTT. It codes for CASSQGSNQPQHF.

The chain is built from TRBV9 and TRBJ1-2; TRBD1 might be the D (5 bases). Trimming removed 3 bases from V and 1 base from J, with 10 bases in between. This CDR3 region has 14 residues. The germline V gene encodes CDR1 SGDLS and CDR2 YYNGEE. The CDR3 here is CASSDGGFNYGYTF. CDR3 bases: TGTGCCAGCAGCGACGGGGGTTTTAACTATGGCTACACCTTC.

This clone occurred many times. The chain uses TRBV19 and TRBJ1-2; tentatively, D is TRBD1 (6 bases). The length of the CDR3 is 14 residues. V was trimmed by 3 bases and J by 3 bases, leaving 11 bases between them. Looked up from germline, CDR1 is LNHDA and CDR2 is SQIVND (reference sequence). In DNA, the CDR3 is TGTGCCAGTAGTATCGACGGGGGCGACTATGGCTACACCTTC. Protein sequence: CASSIDGGDYGYTF.

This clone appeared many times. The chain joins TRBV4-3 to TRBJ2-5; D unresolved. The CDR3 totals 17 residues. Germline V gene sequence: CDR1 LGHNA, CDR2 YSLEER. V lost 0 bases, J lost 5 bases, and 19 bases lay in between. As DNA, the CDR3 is TGCGCCAGCAGCCAAGATTGGGGTGGGTCAGGTCGGGAGACCCAGTACTTC. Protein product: CASSQDWGGSGRETQYF.

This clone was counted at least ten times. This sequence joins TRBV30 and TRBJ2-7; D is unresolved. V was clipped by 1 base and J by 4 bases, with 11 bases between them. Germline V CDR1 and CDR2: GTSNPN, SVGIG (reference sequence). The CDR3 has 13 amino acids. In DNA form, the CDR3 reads TGTGCCTGGAGTGAGGGCATGGGTTACGAGCAGTACTTC. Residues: CAWSEGMGYEQYF.

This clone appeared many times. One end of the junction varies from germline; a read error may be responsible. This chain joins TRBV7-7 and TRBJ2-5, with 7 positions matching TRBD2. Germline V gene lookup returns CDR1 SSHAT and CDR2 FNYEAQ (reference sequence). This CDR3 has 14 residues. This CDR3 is CASSSPGLKETQYF. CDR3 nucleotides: TGTGCTAGCAGCTCACCGGGACTAAAAGAGACCCAGTACTTC. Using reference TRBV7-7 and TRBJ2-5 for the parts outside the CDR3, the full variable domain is GAGVSQSPRYKVTKRGQDVTLRCDPISSHATLYWYQQALGQGPEFLTYFNYEAQPDKSGLPSDRFSAERPEGSISTLTIQRTEQRDSAMYRCASSSPGLKETQYFGPGTRLLVL.